The text below deals with one T cell receptor beta chain. The antigen is undetermined. Sequenced by immunoSEQ multiplex PCR; TCRdb stores in-frame clones only, minus some. The sample includes 95,000 or so clones, approximately 85% of them seen just once. This record comes from a study of OX40 agonist ivuxolimab in advanced cancers. Study overall: Ivuxolimab, which is an agonistic anti-OX40 (CD134) antibody, was administered to the patients. Three patients got partial responses; one had hepatocellular carcinoma and two had cutaneous melanoma. Study-level points and caveats: By week 6 at 0.1 to 3.0 mg/kg, blood CD4+ and CD8+ T cells had expanded clonally. Expanded clones belonging to CD8+ T cells outnumbered, on average, those of CD4+.

CDR3 size: 15 residues. This clonotype was sampled from an adult with an advanced solid tumor such as melanoma, head and neck, liver or kidney cancer. This sample comprised CD4+ or CD8+ T cells sorted from blood, obtained in a trial of the OX40 agonist ivuxolimab. V usage is TRBV7-1 and J usage is TRBJ2-5; a weak D match, TRBD1 (6 bases). TRBJ2-7 explains the end of the DNA better; the J call may be wrong. TRBV7-1 carries the ORF label, with uncertain function. The CDR3 coding sequence is TGTGCCAGCAACCCCCGTCTCGGCAGGGGTGACGAGCAGTACTTC. Protein: CASNPRLGRGDEQYF.